This passage covers 30 T cell receptor beta chains from one sample sequenced in a study of beta chain features in type 1 diabetes. All of the isolated RNA was reverse transcribed, so expressed TCRB transcripts were sequenced. Clones were sequenced by immunoSEQ multiplex PCR, and TCRdb holds only the in-frame ones, with some missing. The repertoire consists of roughly 380,000 clones, with roughly 21% occurring once and the leading ten covering about 0.045%. The sequencing sample was made of naive CD4+ T cells from blood. The receptor set was obtained from a young woman in good health.

In its sample, this clone was seen a few times. This chain links TRBV5-1 with TRBJ2-5; D may be TRBD2 (6 bases). V lost 4 bases and J lost 5, with 18 bases in between. CDR3 length equals 15 residues. Germline-derived CDR1 and CDR2 are SGHRS and YFSETQ. CDR3: CASSPQRVPSETQYF. CDR3 bases: TGCGCCAGCAGCCCCCAGCGGGTCCCCTCGGAGACCCAGTACTTC. The variable domain in full, with the rest retrieved from reference TRBV5-1 and TRBJ2-5, is KAGVTQTPRYLIKTRGQQVTLSCSPISGHRSVSWYQQTPGQGLQFLFEYFSETQRNKGNFPGRFSGRQFSNSRSEMNVSTLELGDSALYLCASSPQRVPSETQYFGPGTRLLVL.

The V call is TRBV15, the J call TRBJ2-1, with TRBD2 matching over 10 bases. The CDR3 runs to 21 residues. Losses at the gene ends were 3 bases for V and 3 bases for J; bases not matched to a gene: 20. Germline V lookup: CDR1 LNHNV, CDR2 YYDKDF (reference sequence). CDR3 in amino acids: CATSSVLGKRGGRNSYNEQFF. The CDR3 DNA reads as TGTGCCACCAGCAGCGTCCTGGGGAAGCGGGGGGGCCGCAATAGCTACAATGAGCAGTTCTTC. Drawing the rest from reference TRBV15 and TRBJ2-1, the complete variable domain is DAMVIQNPRYQVTQFGKPVTLSCSQTLNHNVMYWYQQKSSQAPKLLFHYYDKDFNNEADTPDNFQSRRPNTSFCFLDIRSPGLGDTAMYLCATSSVLGKRGGRNSYNEQFFGPGTRLTVL.

V usage is TRBV30 and J usage is TRBJ1-5; D gene unclear. Trimming left V 3 bases short and J 4 bases short, with 7 bases between. The CDR3 length is 12 residues. Germline values: CDR1 GTSNPN, CDR2 SVGIG (reference sequence). This CDR3 reads CAWSRQNQPQHF. CDR3 bases: TGTGCCTGGAGCCGACAAAATCAGCCCCAGCATTTT.

The genes are TRBV18 and TRBJ2-3, with TRBD2 matching over 7 bases. In germline, CDR1 is KGHSH, CDR2 LQKENI. The V segment lost 3 bases and the J segment 6 bases; nucleotides outside the gene matches: 6. The CDR3 extends over 14 amino acids. CDR3 bases: TGTGCCAGCTCACCGTCGGGGGGATCGGATACGCAGTATTTT. Protein sequence: CASSPSGGSDTQYF.

This clone appeared a few times. The chain combines TRBV7-9 with TRBJ1-2; TRBD1 is a possible D gene (6 bases). Germline-derived CDR1 and CDR2 are SEHNR and FQNEAQ (reference sequence). The CDR3 totals 14 residues. The V and J ends lost 5 bases and 2 bases respectively, with 12 bases between them. CDR3 protein: CASSPGQRNYGYTF. For the CDR3, the DNA is TGTGCCAGCAGCCCCGGACAGCGAAACTATGGCTACACCTTC.

This clone was counted a few times. V usage is TRBV11-2 and J usage is TRBJ1-1; tentatively, D is TRBD1 (6 bases). The CDR3 has 14 amino acids. The germline V gene has CDR1 SGHAT and CDR2 FQNNGV. V was trimmed by 1 base and J by 8 bases, leaving 14 bases between them. This chain's CDR3 is CASSLVGGPLEAFF. The CDR3 nucleotides read TGTGCCAGCAGCTTAGTAGGGGGTCCCTTGGAAGCTTTCTTT. Filled out from reference TRBV11-2 and TRBJ1-1, the complete variable domain reads EAGVAQSPRYKIIEKRQSVAFWCNPISGHATLYWYQQILGQGPKLLIQFQNNGVVDDSQLPKDRFSAERLKGVDSTLKIQPAKLEDSAVYLCASSLVGGPLEAFFGQGTRLTVV.

This clone was seen only a few times. The chain employs TRBV19 and TRBJ2-5; weak D call: TRBD2 (6 bases). Germline loops: CDR1 LNHDA, CDR2 SQIVND (reference sequence). The germline V and J ends were trimmed by 3 bases and 5 bases, with 19 bases remaining between them. The CDR3 sequence is 16 residues long. The CDR3 loop is CASSMSRRATRETQYF. DNA for the CDR3: TGTGCCAGTAGTATGAGCAGGAGGGCCACAAGGGAGACCCAGTACTTC.

This clone has a handful of counts. V and J are TRBV4-1 and TRBJ1-4; TRBD1 is a possible D gene (6 bases). CDR1 and CDR2 (germline): MGHRA, YSYEKL. The V gene lost 2 bases and the J gene lost 12 bases, with 13 bases spanning the gap. This CDR3 region has 13 residues. The CDR3 sequence: CASSQPGTTELFF. In nucleotides, the CDR3 is TGCGCCAGCAGCCAACCCGGGACAACGGAACTGTTTTTT.

Worth noting for this clone: One junction end does not reproduce the germline sequence, and a read error may be involved. The chain recombines TRBV30 with TRBJ1-2; no definite D call. The CDR3 extends over 11 amino acids. The V gene's germline CDR1 is GTSNPN and CDR2 SVGIG (reference sequence). The CDR3, as DNA: TGTGCCCGGAGTGAGGGAGATGGCTACACCTTC. Protein: CARSEGDGYTF.

J is TRBJ2-3 and V is TRBV19, with 7 bases matching TRBD2. CDR1 is LNHDA, CDR2 SQIVND, per germline (reference sequence). After removal of 5 bases from V and 6 bases from J, the junction contained 8 bases not matched to a gene. The CDR3 totals 14 residues. The CDR3 spells CASSRDYVMDTQYF. The CDR3 nucleotides read TGTGCCAGTAGTCGGGACTATGTGATGGATACGCAGTATTTT.

In this sample, this clone turned up a few times. The rearrangement uses TRBV6-1 and TRBJ2-2, with D possibly TRBD1 on 5 matching bases. Trimming took 6 bases from V and 5 from J, leaving 13 bases between them. CDR3 length: 14 amino acids. Looked up from germline, CDR1 is MNHNS and CDR2 is SASEGT. The CDR3 is CASRMMTDTGELFF. The CDR3 nucleotides read TGTGCCAGCAGGATGATGACAGATACCGGGGAGCTGTTTTTT.

V is TRBV29-1 and J is TRBJ2-1; 9 bases match TRBD2. This CDR3 has 15 residues. Germline loops: CDR1 SQVTM, CDR2 ANQGSEA. Unmatched junction bases numbered 8, after V lost 6 bases and J lost 2 bases. In DNA form, the CDR3 reads TGCAGCGTGGGGGGCGGGAGGGTCCCCTACAATGAGCAGTTCTTC. It codes for CSVGGGRVPYNEQFF.

This rearrangement joins TRBV6-5 to TRBJ2-2; a possible D gene is TRBD2 (5 bases). The length of the CDR3 is 11 residues. Germline-derived CDR1 and CDR2 are MNHEY and SVGAGI. Trimming removed 6 bases at V and 7 bases at J, with 6 bases between. CDR3 region: CASRSGGELFF. Written as DNA, the CDR3 is TGTGCCAGCAGAAGCGGCGGGGAGCTGTTTTTT.

This clone turned up a few times. The chain employs TRBV7-9 and TRBJ1-2, with 7 bases matching TRBD1. V gave up 3 bases and J gave up 7 bases; unmatched junction bases: 8. Germline-derived CDR1 and CDR2 are SEHNR and FQNEAQ (reference sequence). The CDR3 contains 14 residues. Here the CDR3 reads CASSFAGTVPGYTF. The CDR3 nucleotides read TGTGCCAGCAGCTTCGCTGGGACAGTGCCTGGCTACACCTTC.

This clone was seen a few times. The gene calls are TRBV30 and TRBJ2-7; D is perhaps TRBD1 (6 bases). The ends were cut back, 4 bases at V and 5 bases at J, with 12 bases in the middle. CDR1 and CDR2 (germline): GTSNPN, SVGIG (reference sequence). This CDR3 is built from 12 residues. In DNA form, the CDR3 reads TGTGCCTGGAATATTGGGGGCCACGAGCAGTACTTC. Amino acid sequence: CAWNIGGHEQYF.

In its sample, this clone was seen a few times. The J gene is TRBJ1-5, the V gene TRBV14, with D perhaps TRBD1 (6 bases). The CDR3 loop spans 14 amino acids. Germline CDR1 SGHDN, CDR2 FVKESK. Trimming took off 3 bases at V and 6 bases at J, with 12 bases between the two ends. This CDR3 is CASSQGGLGQPQHF. CDR3 nucleotides: TGTGCCAGCAGCCAGGGGGGGCTAGGTCAGCCCCAGCATTTT.

This clone appeared a few times. The chain carries TRBV18 and TRBJ2-7, with TRBD1 identical over 11 bases. Germline values: CDR1 KGHSH, CDR2 LQKENI. There are 15 residues in the CDR3. V trimming: 2 bases; J trimming: 3 bases; junction bases outside the gene matches: 3. As DNA, the CDR3 is TGTGCCAGCTCACCATCCGGGACAGGGGGCTACGAGCAGTACTTC. It is translated as CASSPSGTGGYEQYF.

The V call is TRBV4-1, the J call TRBJ2-7, with D tentatively TRBD1 (5 bases). The V gene's germline CDR1 is MGHRA and CDR2 YSYEKL. V lost 1 base and J lost 5, with 12 bases in between. The CDR3 extends over 14 amino acids. The CDR3 region is CASSQGHRSDEQYF. In nucleotides, the CDR3 is TGCGCCAGCAGCCAAGGTCACAGGTCGGACGAGCAGTACTTC.

Only a few counts were recorded for this clone. The gene calls are TRBV7-6 and TRBJ2-1; TRBD1 might be the D (5 bases). There are 14 residues in the CDR3. CDR1 is SGHVS and CDR2 is FNYEAQ in the germline V gene. V lost 3 bases and J lost 7, with 13 bases in between. CDR3 nucleotide sequence: TGTGCCAGCAGCTTGGGGCAGAGTGGGAATGAGCAGTTCTTC. This sequence encodes CASSLGQSGNEQFF.

This clone was seen a few times. This sequence joins TRBV2 and TRBJ2-6; D is ambiguous. Germline assignment: CDR1 SNHLY and CDR2 FYNNEI. V gave up 4 bases and J gave up 4 bases, with 11 bases separating them. The CDR3 covers 15 residues. CDR3 bases: TGTGCCAGCAGTGCTAGGTTATCAGGGGCCAACGTCCTGACTTTC. Its protein product is CASSARLSGANVLTF.

There are a few counts of this clone. This chain joins TRBV6-6 and TRBJ2-3; D is perhaps TRBD1 (5 bases). Germline CDR1 reads MNHNY; CDR2 reads SVGAGI (reference sequence). This CDR3 is built from 14 residues. V was pared by 0 bases and J by 2 bases, with 6 bases between. CDR3: CASSYSDITDTQYF. The CDR3 DNA sequence: TGTGCCAGCAGTTACTCGGACATCACAGATACGCAGTATTTT.

The chain links TRBV10-3 to TRBJ2-2, with 12 bases identical to TRBD2. CDR1 and CDR2 from the germline V gene are ENHRY and SYGVKD. The CDR3 is 16 residues long. Trimming cost V 8 bases and J 4 bases; bases outside gene matches: 8. In DNA, the CDR3 is TGTGCCATCGCCCGACTAGCGGGGGTAGCCACCGGGGAGCTGTTTTTT. Translated: CAIARLAGVATGELFF.

This clone appeared a few times. This chain links TRBV19 with TRBJ2-3, with 7 bases fitting TRBD2. The germline CDR1 and CDR2 sequences are LNHDA and SQIVND (reference sequence). The CDR3 loop spans 14 amino acids. With 10 bases clipped from V and 0 bases from J, the junction kept 7 bases outside the gene matches. CDR3 nucleotide sequence: TGTGCCACCTCGCCGGGACTAAGCACAGATACGCAGTATTTT. Translating it yields CATSPGLSTDTQYF. Filled out from reference TRBV19 and TRBJ2-3, the complete variable domain reads DGGITQSPKYLFRKEGQNVTLSCEQNLNHDAMYWYRQDPGQGLRLIYYSQIVNDFQKGDIAEGYSVSREKKESFPLTVTSAQKNPTAFYLCATSPGLSTDTQYFGPGTRLTVL.

The chain combines TRBV29-1 with TRBJ2-7; 10 bases match TRBD1. Per germline, CDR1 SQVTM and CDR2 ANQGSEA. V dropped 4 bases and J dropped 2; count of bases not matched to a gene: 2. The CDR3 sequence is 13 residues long. CDR3 residues: CSVGGQGTYEQYF. CDR3 coding DNA: TGCAGCGTTGGGGGACAGGGGACCTACGAGCAGTACTTC.

This clone was counted between two and nine times. The chain's CDR3 is CASRALRDSPLHF. Written as DNA, the CDR3 is TGTGCCAGCAGGGCCCTCCGGGATTCACCCCTCCACTTT. V usage is TRBV2 and J usage is TRBJ1-6; no clear D gene. V lost 6 bases to trimming and J lost 8 bases, with 11 bases between them. This CDR3 has 13 amino acids. Germline V gene sequence: CDR1 SNHLY, CDR2 FYNNEI. Full variable domain (remainder filled in from reference TRBV2 and TRBJ1-6): EPEVTQTPSHQVTQMGQEVILRCVPISNHLYFYWYRQILGQKVEFLVSFYNNEISEKSEIFDDQFSVERPDGSNFTLKIRSTKLEDSAMYFCASRALRDSPLHFGNGTRLTVT.

The chain links TRBV4-1 to TRBJ2-4; 12 bases are a match to TRBD2. The CDR3 is made up of 14 amino acids. Trimming removed 2 bases from V and 12 bases from J; junction bases left unmatched: 5. Looked up from germline, CDR1 is MGHRA and CDR2 is YSYEKL. The CDR3 DNA sequence: TGCGCCAGCAGCCAACTAGCGGGGGGGCCTTCTCAGTACTTC. Translation: CASSQLAGGPSQYF.

The chain employs TRBV9 and TRBJ2-5, with 7 bases identical to TRBD1. V shed 4 bases, J shed 2 bases, and the junction held 2 bases outside the gene matches. The germline CDR1 and CDR2 sequences are SGDLS and YYNGEE. The CDR3 extends over 13 amino acids. DNA for the CDR3: TGTGCCAGCAGCTCGGGACAGCAAGAGACCCAGTACTTC. It encodes CASSSGQQETQYF.

This clone was recorded a few times. The chain uses TRBV19 and TRBJ1-1, with 10 bases that match TRBD1. With V trimmed by 8 bases and J by 3 bases, 6 bases remained unmatched. This CDR3 region has 14 residues. CDR1 is LNHDA, CDR2 SQIVND, per germline (reference sequence). In nucleotides, the CDR3 is TGTGCCAGTCGATCGGACAGGGGGGACACTGAAGCTTTCTTT. Protein: CASRSDRGDTEAFF.

The rearrangement links TRBV7-9 to TRBJ1-5, with 8 bases that match TRBD1. Germline CDR1 is SEHNR and CDR2 is FQNEAQ (reference sequence). The CDR3 consists of 15 residues. Trimming took 6 bases from V and 6 from J; bases not matched to a gene: 10. Here the CDR3 reads CASSLTGGIGQPQHF. Written as DNA, the CDR3 is TGTGCCAGCAGTCTCACAGGGGGTATTGGTCAGCCCCAGCATTTT.

V usage is TRBV11-3 and J usage is TRBJ2-1; weak D call: TRBD2 (5 bases). Germline lookup yields CDR1 SGHNT and CDR2 YENEEA. This CDR3 comprises 15 residues. Deletions cut 5 bases from V and 1 base from J, with 12 bases between. CDR3 in amino acids: CASSPRIASYNEQFF. The CDR3 DNA follows: TGTGCCAGCAGCCCCCGGATAGCGTCCTACAATGAGCAGTTCTTC.